What follows are 10 T cell receptor beta chains derived from one specimen sequenced in a study of blood T cell repertoires in COVID-19 (dated by TCRdb to about 2020). Library generation was performed with the immunoSEQ multiplex PCR assay. TCRdb took over this immuneACCESS table, retaining in-frame rearrangements with V and J assigned. Such tables are incomplete; in checked studies, under half of the missing clones stem from an unresolved V gene, and the remainder is unexplained. The sample yields over 45,000 clones; roughly nine tenths were counted once. Together, the top ten hold roughly 43% of the sample. Sequencing was performed on peripheral blood. These receptors originate from a woman in her fifties or sixties with COVID-19, enrolled during active disease.

In this sample, this clone turned up a few times. The chain recombines TRBV6-2 or TRBV6-3 with TRBJ2-7; TRBD2 matches 13 bases. The CDR3 spans 18 residues. The germline gives CDR1 MNHEY, CDR2 SVGEGT. With V trimmed by 6 bases and J by 5 bases, 16 bases remained unmatched. CDR3 DNA sequence: TGTGCCAGCAGCAGACCGACGGGACTAGCGGGAACAGACCACGAGCAGTACTTC. This codes for CASSRPTGLAGTDHEQYF.

The chain employs TRBV19 and TRBJ1-2; weak D call: TRBD1 (6 bases). The CDR3 is 12 residues long. V lost 4 bases and J 8 bases, leaving 11 bases between the germline ends. CDR1 is LNHDA, CDR2 SQIVND, per germline (reference sequence). CDR3 DNA sequence: TGTGCCAGTAGTAACAGGGACCGGGGCTACACCTTC. Protein: CASSNRDRGYTF.

The rearrangement links TRBV7-9 to TRBJ2-2, with 7 bases matching TRBD1. Per the germline V gene, CDR1 is SEHNR and CDR2 is FQNEAQ (reference sequence). The V gene end was trimmed by 5 bases and the J gene end by 4 bases; junction bases not matched to a gene: 7. This CDR3 is 15 amino acids long. CDR3 DNA: TGTGCCAGCAGCCCCGGACAGGTTCTCACCGGGGAGCTGTTTTTT. Translated, it gives CASSPGQVLTGELFF.

V gene TRBV7-2 combines with J gene TRBJ1-2, with TRBD1 as a possible D gene (5 bases). V was clipped by 1 base and J by 8 bases, with 11 bases between them. From germline, CDR1 is SGHTA and CDR2 FQGNSA. The CDR3 extends over 13 amino acids. CDR3: CASSLVSGVGYTF. Here the CDR3 DNA reads TGTGCCAGCAGCTTAGTTTCGGGGGTAGGCTACACCTTC.

A few counts support this clone. This chain joins TRBV9 and TRBJ2-7, with TRBD2 matching 10 bases. J lost 7 bases, V lost 4 bases, and 11 bases had no gene match. Germline CDR1 reads SGDLS; CDR2 reads YYNGEE. The CDR3 is 15 residues long. The CDR3 spells CASSPQREGLGEQYF. CDR3 in DNA: TGTGCCAGCAGCCCCCAGCGGGAGGGTTTGGGGGAGCAGTACTTC.

This clone has a single count. The CDR3 loop is CASSLLGHRGNEQFF. The CDR3 DNA is TGTGCCAGCTCCCTCCTAGGTCATAGGGGCAATGAGCAGTTCTTC. The chain combines TRBV27 with TRBJ2-1, with D possibly being TRBD1 (5 bases). CDR1 is MNHEY and CDR2 is SMNVEV in the germline V gene (reference sequence). V was cut by 8 bases and J by 6 bases, with 20 bases left in between. The CDR3 extends over 15 amino acids.

This clone has just one count. This chain links TRBV5-1 with TRBJ1-2; D gene ambiguous. V was pared by 0 bases and J by 0 bases, with 9 bases between. The CDR3 loop spans 15 amino acids. CDR1 is SGHRS, CDR2 YFSETQ, per germline. The CDR3 sequence is CASSLVGSSNYGYTF. CDR3 DNA sequence: TGCGCCAGCAGCTTGGTGGGCAGCTCTAACTATGGCTACACCTTC. The full variable domain, completed using reference TRBV5-1 and TRBJ1-2, is KAGVTQTPRYLIKTRGQQVTLSCSPISGHRSVSWYQQTPGQGLQFLFEYFSETQRNKGNFPGRFSGRQFSNSRSEMNVSTLELGDSALYLCASSLVGSSNYGYTFGSGTRLTVV.

The chain recombines TRBV5-1 with TRBJ2-1, with a possible D match to TRBD1 (6 bases). V lost 4 bases to trimming and J lost 5 bases, with 16 bases between them. Germline values: CDR1 SGHRS, CDR2 YFSETQ. The CDR3 has 15 amino acids. The CDR3 loop reads CASSPLTGRNNEQFF. CDR3 DNA sequence: TGCGCCAGCAGCCCTCTGACAGGTAGGAACAATGAGCAGTTCTTC. Together with reference TRBV5-1 and TRBJ2-1, the CDR3 gives the full variable domain: KAGVTQTPRYLIKTRGQQVTLSCSPISGHRSVSWYQQTPGQGLQFLFEYFSETQRNKGNFPGRFSGRQFSNSRSEMNVSTLELGDSALYLCASSPLTGRNNEQFFGPGTRLTVL.

The table lists this clone with a count of one. V gene TRBV9 combines with J gene TRBJ2-5; 9 nucleotides line up with TRBD2. Germline loops: CDR1 SGDLS, CDR2 YYNGEE. The CDR3 runs 16 residues. The V segment lost 2 bases and the J segment 4 bases; nucleotides outside the gene matches: 9. In DNA form, the CDR3 reads TGTGCCAGCAGCGTGGGCGGGGGGGCCTTCGGAGAGACCCAGTACTTC. Its translation is CASSVGGGAFGETQYF.

This chain joins TRBV6-2 or TRBV6-3 and TRBJ2-2; D is possibly TRBD1 (5 bases). The CDR3 is 13 amino acids. Germline loops: CDR1 MNHEY, CDR2 SVGEGT. Trimming stripped 2 bases from V and 5 bases from J, with 6 bases between. CDR3 amino acids: CASSYRGTGELFF. CDR3 DNA: TGTGCCAGCAGTTACAGGGGAACCGGGGAGCTGTTTTTT.